The 13 T cell receptor beta chains listed next were all sequenced from one sample in a study of breast tumors, draining lymph nodes, adjacent tissues. TCRdb ran MiXCR on the multiplex PCR reads and lists one entry per CDR3 protein. Here the sample spans under 15,000 distinct CDR3 sequences, 55% to 75% being singletons. Sequencing was done on a sample of tumor-adjacent breast tissue. The receptors derive from a female donor with breast cancer. Some clones in this sample may be carry-over from other donors' samples.

V gene TRBV28 combines with J gene TRBJ2-7; 7 nucleotides match TRBD2. V shed 3 bases and J 3 bases; nucleotides not matched to a gene: 11. Germline CDR1 is MDHEN and CDR2 is SYDVKM. CDR3 length: 16 amino acids. As DNA, the CDR3 is TGTGCCAGCAGTTTCCCTCCGGGGCGGGAGATCTACGAGCAGTACTTC. Protein sequence: CASSFPPGREIYEQYF.

This clonotype has more than one count but fewer than ten. The J gene is TRBJ2-1, the V gene TRBV4-1; D is uncertain. CDR3 length equals 14 residues. The germline CDR1 and CDR2 sequences are MGHRA and YSYEKL. V was pared by 1 base and J by 6 bases, with 10 bases between. This CDR3 reads CASSQGFFVNEQFF. In DNA form, the CDR3 reads TGCGCCAGCAGCCAAGGATTTTTTGTCAATGAGCAGTTCTTC.

The chain recombines TRBV20-1 with TRBJ2-3; the D gene could be TRBD1 or TRBD2 (5 bases each). Germline-derived CDR1 and CDR2 are DFQATT and SNEGSKA (reference sequence). This CDR3 is 14 amino acids long. The V end lost 5 bases, the J end lost 3 bases, and 15 bases lay between the germline ends. The CDR3 DNA reads as TGCAGTGCTTCGAGGGGTGAGGAGACAGATACGCAGTATTTT. This encodes CSASRGEETDTQYF.

The rearrangement joins TRBV7-2 to TRBJ2-1; TRBD2 matches at 10 bases. V dropped 2 bases and J dropped 11; count of bases not matched to a gene: 6. CDR1 is SGHTA, CDR2 FQGNSA, per germline. This CDR3 is built from 14 residues. The CDR3: CASSLLAGDLKQFF. CDR3 in DNA: TGTGCCAGCAGCTTACTAGCGGGAGATCTTAAGCAGTTCTTC.

The gene calls are TRBV20-1 and TRBJ2-3, with D maybe TRBD2 (6 bases). The germline gives CDR1 DFQATT, CDR2 SNEGSKA (reference sequence). This CDR3 contains 14 residues. The V gene lost 6 bases and the J gene lost 2 bases, with 15 bases spanning the gap. In nucleotides, the CDR3 is TGCAGTGCGGTCGGGGGATCTTTCACAGATACGCAGTATTTT. Translation: CSAVGGSFTDTQYF.

The genes are TRBV30 and TRBJ2-5; maybe TRBD2 (6 bases). The CDR3 totals 13 residues. Germline V lookup: CDR1 GTSNPN, CDR2 SVGIG (reference sequence). The V end lost 4 bases, the J end lost 5 bases, and 14 bases lay between the germline ends. The DNA for the CDR3 is TGTGCCTGGAAGGGCGCGGGGCTGGAGACCCAGTACTTC. This encodes CAWKGAGLETQYF.

This chain links TRBV20-1 with TRBJ2-7; TRBD1 matches 8 bases. This CDR3 comprises 15 residues. Germline V gene sequence: CDR1 DFQATT, CDR2 SNEGSKA (reference sequence). The V segment lost 3 bases and the J segment 0 bases; nucleotides outside the gene matches: 7. This CDR3 reads CSASLGQGGSYEQYF. The CDR3, as DNA: TGCAGTGCTAGCCTTGGACAGGGTGGCTCCTACGAGCAGTACTTC.

The chain is built from TRBV20-1 and TRBJ2-7, with D perhaps TRBD1 or TRBD2 (5 bases each). The ends were cut back, 5 bases at V and 1 base at J, with 18 bases in the middle. CDR1 DFQATT and CDR2 SNEGSKA come from the germline V gene (reference sequence). The CDR3 contains 15 residues. The CDR3 reads CSAPITGLQSYEQYF. Written as DNA, the CDR3 is TGCAGTGCTCCCATCACAGGACTGCAATCCTACGAGCAGTACTTC.

With regard to this clonotype: Lacking the conserved final phenylalanine or tryptophan, this CDR3 likely reflects a read error. V and J are TRBV5-6 and TRBJ2-1; TRBD2 aligns across 8 bases. The CDR3 extends over 15 amino acids. Germline V gives CDR1 SGHDT, CDR2 YYEEEE. Unmatched junction bases numbered 6, after V lost 0 bases and J lost 7 bases. In DNA form, the CDR3 reads TGTGCCAGCAGCTTGGTCGGGAGGGCCGGGAATGAGCAGTTCTCC. It specifies CASSLVGRAGNEQFS.

The rearrangement joins TRBV27 to TRBJ2-7; TRBD1 is a possible D gene (5 bases). Per the germline V gene, CDR1 is MNHEY and CDR2 is SMNVEV (reference sequence). Trimming left V 0 bases short and J 5 bases short, with 17 bases between. This CDR3 is built from 16 residues. CDR3 residues: CASSLSRTLQAHEQYF. The CDR3 DNA reads TGTGCCAGCAGTTTATCGAGGACACTGCAGGCCCACGAGCAGTACTTC.

This clonotype has more than one count but fewer than ten. In this CDR3 the conserved last residue, phenylalanine or tryptophan, is missing, so a read error is likely. The chain combines TRBV18 with TRBJ2-4; no firm D call. The V gene lost 0 bases and the J gene lost 0 bases, with 3 bases spanning the gap. The germline V gene has CDR1 KGHSH and CDR2 LQKENI. CDR3 length equals 14 residues. CDR3 in amino acids: CASSPPEAKNIQYS. The CDR3 region has the DNA TGTGCCAGCTCACCACCGGAAGCCAAAAACATTCAGTACTCC.

The V and J genes are TRBV7-3 and TRBJ2-2; D perhaps matches TRBD1 (5 bases). This CDR3 is built from 13 residues. Germline V gives CDR1 SGHTA, CDR2 FQGTGA. V lost 5 bases and J lost 6, with 10 bases in between. CDR3 nucleotide sequence: TGTGCCAGCAGCCCCAGGGTCCCCGGGGAGCTGTTTTTT. Encoded protein: CASSPRVPGELFF.

This chain uses TRBV7-2 with TRBJ2-2; D gene unclear. Germline assignment: CDR1 SGHTA and CDR2 FQGNSA. The CDR3 contains 14 residues. Between the trimmed V and J ends, which lost 1 base and 5 bases, there was a span of 8 bases. CDR3 in amino acids: CASSLEGWTGELFF. CDR3 coding DNA: TGTGCCAGCAGCTTAGAAGGTTGGACCGGGGAGCTGTTTTTT.